This T cell receptor beta chain was sequenced in a study of blood T cell repertoires in COVID-19. Authors' analysis steps: It was from reference gene primer amplification that nucleated cell counts were estimated. Sequencing used immunoSEQ multiplex PCR; TCRdb keeps in-frame clones, though not all of them. The DNA gave D and trimming, while V, J and clone size come from that table. Of about 170,000 clones in the sample, roughly 91% were seen once. J was trimmed by 6 bases and V by 5 bases; bases with no gene match: 10. CDR1 SGHTA and CDR2 FQGTGA come from the germline V gene. The CDR3 extends over 17 amino acids.

Sequencing used peripheral blood. The clonotype comes from a man in his fifties or sixties who had recovered from COVID-19. J is TRBJ2-7 and V is TRBV7-3; TRBD2 matches at 16 bases. CDR3 coding DNA: TGTGCCAGCAGCCCCCGCTCCGGGACTAGCGGGGGGGGCGAGCAGTACTTC. Protein sequence: CASSPRSGTSGGGEQYF.